One sample yielded the 16 T cell receptor beta chains listed below, sequenced in a study of cytomegalovirus exposure and HLA in healthy donors. The PCR used 60 Vbeta and 13 Jbeta primers. Repertoires were generated with immunoSEQ multiplex PCR, while TCRdb's copy carries only in-frame clones and drops some. This table holds 150,000 to 200,000 clones, less than 85% found once. The sample taken for sequencing was PBMCs. The receptors here all came from a boy between 10 and 17 years old in good health and CMV-seronegative.

The V and J genes are TRBV6-5 and TRBJ1-2, with a possible D match to TRBD1 (5 bases). The ends were cut back, 2 bases at V and 6 bases at J, with 16 bases in the middle. CDR3 size: 15 residues. Germline CDR1 and CDR2: MNHEY and SVGAGI. The CDR3 DNA reads as TGTGCCAGCAGTTACGTGCAGGGAGGGAAGCATGGCTACACCTTC. This translates into CASSYVQGGKHGYTF.

This clone has more than one count but fewer than ten. This chain joins TRBV19 and TRBJ2-6, with TRBD1 as a possible D gene (5 bases). The CDR3 consists of 16 residues. The germline V gene encodes CDR1 LNHDA and CDR2 SQIVND (reference sequence). Trimming cost V 1 base and J 0 bases, with 7 bases left between them. The CDR3 DNA follows: TGTGCCAGTAGTATAGCAACAGGCTCTGGGGCCAACGTCCTGACTTTC. Protein product: CASSIATGSGANVLTF. Drawing the rest from reference TRBV19 and TRBJ2-6, the complete variable domain is DGGITQSPKYLFRKEGQNVTLSCEQNLNHDAMYWYRQDPGQGLRLIYYSQIVNDFQKGDIAEGYSVSREKKESFPLTVTSAQKNPTAFYLCASSIATGSGANVLTFGAGSRLTVL.

The chain links TRBV27 to TRBJ2-1; perhaps TRBD1 as D (6 bases). Germline V gene data show CDR1 as MNHEY and CDR2 as SMNVEV (reference sequence). Trimming took off 5 bases at V and 1 base at J, with 21 bases between the two ends. The CDR3 is 18 residues long. CDR3 sequence reads: CASSGSGQLKRSYNEQFF. The CDR3 nucleotides read TGTGCCAGCAGTGGATCGGGACAACTAAAGCGATCCTACAATGAGCAGTTCTTC.

V usage is TRBV10-3 and J usage is TRBJ2-7; D is possibly TRBD2 (6 bases). Germline-derived CDR1 and CDR2 are ENHRY and SYGVKD. V was trimmed by 10 bases and J by 1 base, leaving 11 bases between them. The CDR3 totals 12 residues. The CDR3 DNA is TGTGCCACGGGACGGGAGTCCTACGAGCAGTACTTC. It specifies CATGRESYEQYF.

V and J are TRBV4-3 and TRBJ2-7; perhaps TRBD2 as D (6 bases). Trimming took 0 bases from V and 9 from J, leaving 18 bases between them. Germline CDR1 reads LGHNA; CDR2 reads YSLEER. This CDR3 is 15 amino acids long. The CDR3 DNA reads TGCGCCAGCAGCCAAGATCGGACGGCGGGGTTGCCGCAGTACTTC. Encoded protein: CASSQDRTAGLPQYF.

V gene TRBV11-2 combines with J gene TRBJ2-5; 9 positions agree with TRBD2. V shed 5 bases and J 4 bases; nucleotides not matched to a gene: 5. The length of the CDR3 is 14 residues. Germline V gives CDR1 SGHAT, CDR2 FQNNGV. As DNA, the CDR3 is TGTGCCAGCAGCCCCGGAGCGGGGGGAGAGACCCAGTACTTC. It yields the protein CASSPGAGGETQYF.

This clone was observed a few times. This chain joins TRBV5-4 and TRBJ1-1, with D maybe TRBD1 (5 bases). Between the trimmed V and J ends, which lost 7 bases and 8 bases, there was a span of 21 bases. Germline V gives CDR1 SGHNT, CDR2 YYREEE (reference sequence). The CDR3 consists of 14 residues. Written as DNA, the CDR3 is TGTGCCAGCGGACCTTCTGGGGATTACAGGGAAGCTTTCTTT. This sequence encodes CASGPSGDYREAFF. Filled out from reference TRBV5-4 and TRBJ1-1, the complete variable domain reads ETGVTQSPTHLIKTRGQQVTLRCSSQSGHNTVSWYQQALGQGPQFIFQYYREEENGRGNFPPRFSGLQFPNYSSELNVNALELDDSALYLCASGPSGDYREAFFGQGTRLTVV.

This clone was seen a few times. This chain links TRBV18 with TRBJ1-2; TRBD1 might be the D (5 bases). This CDR3 has 14 amino acids. V was cut by 2 bases and J by 3 bases, with 10 bases left in between. Looked up from germline, CDR1 is KGHSH and CDR2 is LQKENI. The CDR3 coding sequence is TGTGCCAGCTCACCAACCCCGACAGACTATGGCTACACCTTC. This sequence encodes CASSPTPTDYGYTF.

This clone has more than one count but fewer than ten. The chain has TRBV10-2 and TRBJ1-1; a possible D gene is TRBD1 (5 bases). V was trimmed by 10 bases and J by 4 bases, leaving 16 bases between them. Germline loops: CDR1 WSHSY, CDR2 SAAADI. The CDR3 is made up of 13 amino acids. The CDR3 DNA follows: TGCGCCACGTCGGGTGGGCAGGGCACTGAAGCTTTCTTT. Its translation: CATSGGQGTEAFF.

This chain links TRBV4-2 with TRBJ2-7; TRBD1 is a possible D gene (5 bases). CDR3 length: 13 amino acids. The germline CDR1 and CDR2 sequences are LGHNA and YNFKEQ. Trimming stripped 1 base from V and 6 bases from J, with 10 bases between. The CDR3 here is CASSQVSGSEQYF. CDR3 coding DNA: TGTGCCAGCAGCCAAGTGTCAGGGTCCGAGCAGTACTTC.

This clone has more than one count but fewer than ten. This sequence joins TRBV19 and TRBJ1-2; tentatively, D is TRBD1 (6 bases). The CDR3 consists of 15 residues. V lost 3 bases and J lost 0, with 11 bases in between. CDR1 and CDR2 from the germline V gene are LNHDA and SQIVND (reference sequence). DNA for the CDR3: TGTGCCAGTAGTATCCGGGACAATTCTAACTATGGCTACACCTTC. Its translation is CASSIRDNSNYGYTF.

This sequence joins TRBV5-4 and TRBJ2-1, with a possible D match to TRBD2 (6 bases). The V end lost 0 bases, the J end lost 7 bases, and 8 bases lay between the germline ends. CDR1 and CDR2 from the germline V gene are SGHNT and YYREEE (reference sequence). The CDR3 has 13 residues. CDR3 residues: CASSLVAGNEQFF. The CDR3 bases are TGTGCCAGCAGCTTGGTGGCGGGAAATGAGCAGTTCTTC.

J is TRBJ1-5 and V is TRBV28, with TRBD1 matching 8 bases. Trimming removed 2 bases from V and 2 bases from J; junction bases left unmatched: 5. Germline-derived CDR1 and CDR2 are MDHEN and SYDVKM. CDR3 length: 16 residues. CDR3 nucleotide sequence: TGTGCCAGCAGTTTAAACCAGGGGGCAGGCAATCAGCCCCAGCATTTT. Translating it yields CASSLNQGAGNQPQHF.

In DNA, the CDR3 is TGTGCCAGCAGTTACGCGGACGGGGAGCCGTTTTTT. It yields the protein CASSYADGEPFF. V gene TRBV6-6 combines with J gene TRBJ1-4; D uncertain. Per the germline V gene, CDR1 is MNHNY and CDR2 is SVGAGI (reference sequence). The length of the CDR3 is 12 residues. The ends were cut back, 2 bases at V and 16 bases at J, with 14 bases in the middle.

The chain recombines TRBV23-1 with TRBJ1-2; TRBD1 is a possible D gene (6 bases). TRBV23-1 is an open reading frame whose function is uncertain. This CDR3 is 19 amino acids long. Trimming stripped 0 bases from V and 0 bases from J, with 20 bases between. The CDR3 DNA sequence: TGCGCCAGCAGTCAATCGGGCAGGGGCGTCCTGAATTCTAACTATGGCTACACCTTC. Its protein is CASSQSGRGVLNSNYGYTF.

This rearrangement joins TRBV7-2 to TRBJ1-2, with 8 nucleotides matching TRBD1. Germline V gene data show CDR1 as SGHTA and CDR2 as FQGNSA. The CDR3 consists of 14 residues. The trim removed 4 bases at V and 8 bases at J, leaving 9 bases unmatched. For the CDR3, the DNA is TGTGCCAGCAGCTCCGAGACAGGGGCGGGGGGCTACACCTTC. Its protein product is CASSSETGAGGYTF. Full variable domain (missing parts from reference TRBV7-2 and TRBJ1-2): GAGVSQSPSNKVTEKGKDVELRCDPISGHTALYWYRQSLGQGLEFLIYFQGNSAPDKSGLPSDRFSAERTGGSVSTLTIQRTQQEDSAVYLCASSSETGAGGYTFGSGTRLTVV.